Shown below are 32 T cell receptor beta chains from a single sample sequenced in a study of T cell responses to AZD1222 COVID-19 vaccine (dated by TCRdb to 2020 to 2022). Library generation was performed with the immunoSEQ multiplex PCR assay. What TCRdb holds here is the immuneACCESS table cut down to in-frame rearrangements. Part of the clones is not present; checked against another copy, under half of the missing clones reflect an unresolved V gene, and the others are unexplained. Present in this sample are some 71,000 clones, roughly 87% of which were seen just once. Roughly 30% of the sample goes to the ten largest clones. This sample's time point label indicates: about 28 days (+/-7) after the second vaccine dose. The starting material was peripheral blood, obtained 28 days after the second AZD1222 dose. These receptor sequences come from an adult who received the AZD1222 COVID-19 vaccine.

This clone is a singleton in its sample. The chain uses TRBV14 and TRBJ1-2; D is unresolved. CDR3 length equals 14 residues. V was clipped by 1 base and J by 3 bases, with 9 bases between them. Germline V gene lookup returns CDR1 SGHDN and CDR2 FVKESK. The CDR3 reads CASSQGAVDYGYTF. The CDR3 DNA follows: TGTGCCAGCAGCCAAGGGGCAGTGGACTATGGCTACACCTTC.

This rearrangement joins TRBV18 to TRBJ1-2; unclear D gene. The length of the CDR3 is 15 residues. CDR1 and CDR2 from the germline V gene are KGHSH and LQKENI. The V end was cut by 2 bases, the J end by 4 bases, with 14 bases between. The CDR3 DNA is TGTGCCAGCTCACCAGTAGGGTCTGGACTCTATGGCTACACCTTC. It is translated as CASSPVGSGLYGYTF.

There are a few counts of this clone. This rearrangement joins TRBV29-1 to TRBJ2-3, with 7 bases fitting TRBD2. Germline V lookup: CDR1 SQVTM, CDR2 ANQGSEA. This CDR3 comprises 13 residues. V shed 3 bases and J 6 bases; nucleotides not matched to a gene: 6. The CDR3 DNA follows: TGCAGCGTTGAGGGACTACCCAGGGATACGCAGTATTTT. Its protein is CSVEGLPRDTQYF.

The chain employs TRBV14 and TRBJ1-1; D unresolved. Germline V gene data show CDR1 as SGHDN and CDR2 as FVKESK. This CDR3 has 19 amino acids. V was shortened by 2 bases and J by 0 bases, with 22 bases between the two germline ends. In DNA form, the CDR3 reads TGTGCCAGCAGCCAAAAGGGCGGGAGAGTAAAGACCCTGAACACTGAAGCTTTCTTT. This codes for CASSQKGGRVKTLNTEAFF.

The V call is TRBV19, the J call TRBJ1-1, with 8 positions matching TRBD1. Germline loops: CDR1 LNHDA, CDR2 SQIVND (reference sequence). The CDR3 spans 16 residues. The V and J ends lost 3 bases and 1 base, in that order; junction bases with no gene match: 7. The chain's CDR3 is CASSIIGTGQNTEAFF. CDR3 coding DNA: TGTGCCAGTAGTATCATTGGGACAGGCCAGAACACTGAAGCTTTCTTT.

V and J are TRBV21-1 and TRBJ2-7. TRBV21-1 is described as a pseudogene. The CDR3 spans 11 residues. The CDR3 sequence: CASSKCFEQYF. In DNA form, the CDR3 reads TGTGCCAGCTCGAAGTGTTTCGAGCAGTACTTC.

CDR3 region: CASSEHGEGAEAFF. CDR3 nucleotide sequence: TGTGCCAGCAGCGAGCACGGGGAGGGGGCTGAAGCTTTCTTT. The chain recombines TRBV9 with TRBJ1-1; D is possibly TRBD1 (6 bases). Germline CDR1 SGDLS, CDR2 YYNGEE. The CDR3 consists of 14 residues. The V end was cut by 3 bases, the J end by 6 bases, with 15 bases between. The whole variable domain, filled in from reference TRBV9 and TRBJ1-1, reads DSGVTQTPKHLITATGQRVTLRCSPRSGDLSVYWYQQSLDQGLQFLIQYYNGEERAKGNILERFSAQQFPDLHSELNLSSLELGDSALYFCASSEHGEGAEAFFGQGTRLTVV.

The chain carries TRBV28 and TRBJ1-1, with D possibly being TRBD1 (6 bases). CDR1 is MDHEN and CDR2 is SYDVKM in the germline V gene. The CDR3 has 18 residues. V lost 4 bases to trimming and J lost 3 bases, with 24 bases between them. The CDR3 DNA is TGTGCCAGCAGTTCTCGGGTATGGGGCAGGGGATTCTACACTGAAGCTTTCTTT. This translates into CASSSRVWGRGFYTEAFF.

This rearrangement joins TRBV29-1 to TRBJ1-2; maybe TRBD1 (5 bases). The V gene's germline CDR1 is SQVTM and CDR2 ANQGSEA. The CDR3 length is 13 residues. V lost 6 bases to trimming and J lost 3 bases, with 14 bases between them. CDR3 in amino acids: CSVANLRDYGYTF. The CDR3 bases are TGCAGCGTCGCTAATCTCAGGGACTATGGCTACACCTTC.

V and J are TRBV12-3 or TRBV12-4 and TRBJ1-5; D is unresolved. The CDR3 totals 12 residues. Trimming removed 5 bases from V and 9 bases from J, with 11 bases in between. CDR3 sequence (DNA): TGTGCCAGCAGTCCCCCCGGTCGGCCCCAGCATTTT. Residues: CASSPPGRPQHF.

Points on this clone: The sample has other DNA sequences that encode this CDR3 too. The chain links TRBV7-9 to TRBJ2-5; the match to TRBD2 covers 8 bases. Germline CDR1 reads SEHNR; CDR2 reads FQNEAQ (reference sequence). The CDR3 consists of 15 residues. The V segment lost 0 bases and the J segment 4 bases; nucleotides outside the gene matches: 4. CDR3: CASSLAGRGRETQYF. The DNA of the CDR3 is TGTGCCAGCAGCTTAGCCGGGAGGGGCCGAGAGACCCAGTACTTC. The whole variable domain, filled in from reference TRBV7-9 and TRBJ2-5, reads DTGVSQNPRHKITKRGQNVTFRCDPISEHNRLYWYRQTLGQGPEFLTYFQNEAQLEKSRLLSDRFSAERPKGSFSTLEIQRTEQGDSAMYLCASSLAGRGRETQYFGPGTRLLVL.

The V call is TRBV7-9, the J call TRBJ1-1; TRBD1 aligns across 10 bases. The CDR3 is made up of 14 amino acids. V trimming: 5 bases; J trimming: 4 bases; junction bases outside the gene matches: 4. The germline V gene encodes CDR1 SEHNR and CDR2 FQNEAQ (reference sequence). The chain's CDR3 is CASSRQGAATEAFF. For the CDR3, the DNA is TGTGCCAGCAGCCGACAGGGGGCGGCCACTGAAGCTTTCTTT.

Worth noting for this clone: Mismatch with germline at one junction end may stem from a read error. V and J are TRBV30 and TRBJ2-7; D tentatively reads TRBD1 or TRBD2 (5 bases each). The germline gives CDR1 GTSNPN, CDR2 SVGIG (reference sequence). The CDR3 extends over 11 amino acids. The CDR3 DNA reads as TGTGCCGGGAGCAGGGCTGGCGAGCAGTACTTC. This gives the protein CAGSRAGEQYF.

V and J are TRBV5-4 and TRBJ1-1; 7 nucleotides align to TRBD1. The ends lost 3 bases at V and 7 bases at J; junction bases unmatched: 15. The germline CDR1 and CDR2 sequences are SGHNT and YYREEE (reference sequence). There are 16 residues in the CDR3. CDR3 nucleotide sequence: TGTGCCAGCAGCTCCAAGACAGGGCTCAGGGCCGGTGAAGCTTTCTTT. It yields the protein CASSSKTGLRAGEAFF.

The rearrangement joins TRBV2 to TRBJ1-2; maybe TRBD1 (5 bases). Germline V CDR1 and CDR2: SNHLY, FYNNEI. CDR3 length equals 16 residues. Trimming stripped 5 bases from V and 8 bases from J, with 24 bases between. CDR3 loop: CASSYRDLREAQGYTF. CDR3 bases: TGTGCCAGCAGTTATCGGGACCTTCGCGAAGCGCAGGGCTACACCTTC. Based on the CDR3 plus reference TRBV2 and TRBJ1-2, the full variable domain is EPEVTQTPSHQVTQMGQEVILRCVPISNHLYFYWYRQILGQKVEFLVSFYNNEISEKSEIFDDQFSVERPDGSNFTLKIRSTKLEDSAMYFCASSYRDLREAQGYTFGSGTRLTVV.

The rearrangement joins TRBV30 to TRBJ2-7; D might be TRBD1 (6 bases). The germline gives CDR1 GTSNPN, CDR2 SVGIG (reference sequence). This CDR3 contains 14 residues. Trimming took off 2 bases at V and 3 bases at J, with 14 bases between the two ends. CDR3 sequence reads: CAWSMGAGFYEQYF. For the CDR3, the DNA is TGTGCCTGGAGTATGGGGGCAGGGTTCTACGAGCAGTACTTC.

The chain combines TRBV3-1 (or the pseudogene TRBV3-2) with TRBJ2-2, with D possibly matching TRBD1 (6 bases). V was trimmed by 3 bases and J by 4 bases, leaving 9 bases between them. The germline V gene has CDR1 LGHDT and CDR2 YNNKEL (reference sequence). There are 14 residues in the CDR3. Written as DNA, the CDR3 is TGTGCCAGCAGCCAGGCCAGGGGCACCGGGGAGCTGTTTTTT. This sequence encodes CASSQARGTGELFF.

The rearrangement uses TRBV7-2 and TRBJ2-2; D gene ambiguous. This CDR3 contains 15 residues. The V end lost 0 bases, the J end lost 2 bases, and 7 bases lay between the germline ends. Germline V gene sequence: CDR1 SGHTA, CDR2 FQGNSA. Here the CDR3 reads CASSLAATNTGELFF. The CDR3 coding sequence is TGTGCCAGCAGCTTAGCAGCAACCAACACCGGGGAGCTGTTTTTT.

This rearrangement joins TRBV9 to TRBJ1-5; D may be TRBD1 (6 bases). V was trimmed by 3 bases and J by 7 bases, leaving 14 bases between them. Germline CDR1 SGDLS, CDR2 YYNGEE. CDR3 length equals 14 residues. The CDR3 DNA follows: TGTGCCAGCAGCGCCTCCGGGGGCGGCCAGCCCCAGCATTTT. Translated, it gives CASSASGGGQPQHF.

The chain joins TRBV9 to TRBJ2-7; the match to TRBD1 covers 8 bases. CDR3 length: 13 residues. After removal of 3 bases from V and 6 bases from J, the junction contained 5 bases not matched to a gene. CDR1 is SGDLS and CDR2 is YYNGEE in the germline V gene. The DNA of the CDR3 is TGTGCCAGCAGCGGGAGGACAGGGACCGAGCAGTACTTC. Translation gives CASSGRTGTEQYF.

This clone was found a few times. This chain uses TRBV2 with TRBJ1-5, with TRBD1 identical over 8 bases. The CDR3 has 15 amino acids. The junction had 11 bases not matched to a gene; V was cut back by 6 bases and J by 7 bases. Germline V lookup: CDR1 SNHLY, CDR2 FYNNEI. CDR3 residues: CASSDVGQGEQPQHF. DNA for the CDR3: TGTGCCAGCAGCGACGTTGGACAGGGTGAGCAGCCCCAGCATTTT.

This sequence joins TRBV11-3 and TRBJ1-4; no clear D. The germline V gene encodes CDR1 SGHNT and CDR2 YENEEA. The CDR3 has 13 residues. V was cut by 6 bases and J by 0 bases, with 5 bases left in between. CDR3: CASRRSTNEKLFF. DNA for the CDR3: TGTGCCAGCAGGAGATCAACTAATGAAAAACTGTTTTTT.

The chain employs TRBV27 and TRBJ2-1; TRBD2 aligns across 13 bases. The CDR3 has 17 amino acids. The junction had 11 bases not matched to a gene; V was cut back by 5 bases and J by 7 bases. CDR1 is MNHEY, CDR2 SMNVEV, per germline (reference sequence). The CDR3 DNA reads as TGTGCCAGCAGTCCCCCCAGGACTAGCGGGAGTAGGAATGAGCAGTTCTTC. Encoded protein: CASSPPRTSGSRNEQFF.

The chain is built from TRBV14 and TRBJ2-2; tentative D call: TRBD2 (7 bases). Trimming removed 6 bases from V and 1 base from J, with 15 bases in between. This CDR3 is 16 amino acids long. Per the germline V gene, CDR1 is SGHDN and CDR2 is FVKESK. CDR3 region: CASSRGARRNTGELFF. In DNA form, the CDR3 reads TGTGCCAGCAGTCGGGGGGCCAGGAGGAACACCGGGGAGCTGTTTTTT.

CDR3 sequence: CASRGRTVNTEAFF. Written as DNA, the CDR3 is TGTGCCAGCAGGGGGAGGACAGTGAACACTGAAGCTTTCTTT. The chain employs TRBV3-1 (or the pseudogene TRBV3-2) and TRBJ1-1, with D tentatively TRBD1 (6 bases). The CDR3 has 14 residues. Trimming cost V 6 bases and J 0 bases, with 11 bases left between them. Germline assignment: CDR1 LGHDT and CDR2 YNNKEL (reference sequence).

The chain combines TRBV25-1 with TRBJ2-2; D possibly corresponds to TRBD1 (6 bases). Trimming stripped 5 bases from V and 0 bases from J, with 10 bases between. The CDR3 is 15 amino acids. The germline V gene has CDR1 MGHDK and CDR2 SYGVNS. CDR3 sequence (DNA): TGTGCCAGCAGTTCGACAGGAGCGAACACCGGGGAGCTGTTTTTT. It yields the protein CASSSTGANTGELFF. Complete variable domain (other parts from reference TRBV25-1 and TRBJ2-2): EADIYQTPRYLVIGTGKKITLECSQTMGHDKMYWYQQDPGMELHLIHYSYGVNSTEKGDLSSESTVSRIRTEHFPLTLESARPSHTSQYLCASSSTGANTGELFFGEGSRLTVL.

The chain links TRBV20-1 to TRBJ1-5, with TRBD1 matching 7 bases. From germline, CDR1 is DFQATT and CDR2 SNEGSKA (reference sequence). This CDR3 comprises 13 residues. After removal of 6 bases from V and 5 bases from J, the junction contained 7 bases not matched to a gene. Here the CDR3 reads CSASGQVHQPQHF. CDR3 coding DNA: TGCAGTGCGAGTGGACAGGTCCATCAGCCCCAGCATTTT.

The genes are TRBV29-1 and TRBJ1-1; D is possibly TRBD1 (5 bases). The CDR3 spans 12 residues. Germline CDR1 reads SQVTM; CDR2 reads ANQGSEA. V lost 4 bases and J lost 1, with 7 bases in between. In DNA, the CDR3 is TGCAGCGTTGCGGGGCGGAACACTGAAGCTTTCTTT. It specifies CSVAGRNTEAFF.

The chain recombines TRBV6-1 with TRBJ2-3, with 12 positions matching TRBD2. The CDR3 loop spans 17 amino acids. CDR1 and CDR2 (germline): MNHNS, SASEGT. Unmatched junction bases numbered 6, after V lost 3 bases and J lost 2 bases. CDR3: CASSDLAGGGPTDTQYF. The CDR3 bases are TGTGCCAGCAGTGATCTAGCGGGAGGGGGACCCACAGATACGCAGTATTTT.

V usage is TRBV28 and J usage is TRBJ1-2; D unresolved. V dropped 2 bases and J dropped 4 bases, with 8 bases sitting between them. CDR3 length: 13 residues. The germline CDR1 and CDR2 sequences are MDHEN and SYDVKM. CDR3 residues: CASSLGKGYGYTF. CDR3 nucleotides: TGTGCCAGCAGTTTAGGAAAGGGCTATGGCTACACCTTC.

This chain joins TRBV10-1 and TRBJ2-1; TRBD2 agrees at 9 bases. V shed 3 bases and J 2 bases; nucleotides not matched to a gene: 2. CDR3 size: 15 residues. Per the germline V gene, CDR1 is WNHNN and CDR2 is SYGVQD (reference sequence). CDR3 DNA: TGCGCCAGCAGTGATCGCGGGAGGGCCTACAATGAGCAGTTCTTC. Translated: CASSDRGRAYNEQFF.

The chain combines TRBV10-3 with TRBJ1-2; no clear D gene. CDR1 is ENHRY and CDR2 is SYGVKD in the germline V gene. The length of the CDR3 is 14 residues. Trimming cost V 8 bases and J 7 bases, with 20 bases left between them. CDR3 region: CAIEPGPGSLGYTF. As DNA, the CDR3 is TGTGCCATCGAACCGGGCCCCGGTTCCCTTGGCTACACCTTC.